The next 27 T cell receptor beta chains were all read from a single sample in a study of cytomegalovirus exposure and HLA in healthy donors. 13 Jbeta primers and 60 Vbeta primers were used for the PCR. The assay was immunoSEQ multiplex PCR, and TCRdb's table has in-frame clones only and misses some. The table includes around 90,000 clones, approximately 80% detected once. The specimen sequenced was PBMCs. The source of these receptors is a human donor in good health.

The chain links TRBV18 to TRBJ2-7; TRBD2 agrees at 12 bases. This CDR3 is 16 amino acids long. The junction had 8 bases not matched to a gene; V was cut back by 6 bases and J by 2 bases. Germline CDR1 reads KGHSH; CDR2 reads LQKENI. In DNA form, the CDR3 reads TGTGCCAGCTCGCCTCGACTAGCGGGGGCCCCCTACGAGCAGTACTTC. Its protein is CASSPRLAGAPYEQYF.

This clone appeared a single time. The V and J genes are TRBV5-6 and TRBJ2-5, with D possibly TRBD1 on 6 matching bases. This CDR3 has 13 residues. Germline CDR1 is SGHDT and CDR2 is YYEEEE. Trimming took 1 base from V and 5 from J, leaving 9 bases between them. The CDR3 loop reads CASSLQGWETQYF. CDR3 nucleotide sequence: TGTGCCAGCAGCTTGCAGGGGTGGGAGACCCAGTACTTC.

A word on this clone: This same CDR3 is encoded by further DNA sequences in the sample. This chain connects TRBV18 to TRBJ2-1, with 13 bases fitting TRBD2. CDR1 and CDR2 (germline): KGHSH, LQKENI. After removal of 3 bases from V and 4 bases from J, the junction contained 0 bases not matched to a gene. The CDR3 is made up of 15 amino acids. For the CDR3, the DNA is TGTGCCAGCTCACCGGGACTAGCGGGGTACAATGAGCAGTTCTTC. Translation: CASSPGLAGYNEQFF.

V gene TRBV9 combines with J gene TRBJ1-4; D is perhaps TRBD1 (6 bases). The length of the CDR3 is 16 residues. In germline, CDR1 is SGDLS, CDR2 YYNGEE. The V and J ends lost 1 base and 5 bases respectively, with 15 bases between them. CDR3 protein: CASSVSFGRGNEKLFF. The DNA for the CDR3 is TGTGCCAGCAGCGTAAGTTTCGGCAGGGGAAATGAAAAACTGTTTTTT.

The chain joins TRBV25-1 to TRBJ2-7; TRBD2 aligns across 9 bases. CDR3 length: 14 amino acids. From germline, CDR1 is MGHDK and CDR2 SYGVNS. The V and J ends lost 10 bases and 3 bases, in that order; junction bases with no gene match: 10. CDR3 residues: CATLGASGNYEQYF. CDR3 DNA: TGTGCCACCCTGGGGGCTAGCGGGAACTACGAGCAGTACTTC.

The V call is TRBV25-1, the J call TRBJ2-2, with 13 bases matching TRBD2. The germline gives CDR1 MGHDK, CDR2 SYGVNS. The ends lost 5 bases at V and 7 bases at J; junction bases unmatched: 7. The CDR3 runs to 16 residues. In DNA form, the CDR3 reads TGTGCCAGCAGTTCCCGGACTAGCGGGAGAATCGGGGAGCTGTTTTTT. The encoded protein is CASSSRTSGRIGELFF.

V gene TRBV6-5 combines with J gene TRBJ1-1, with D perhaps TRBD1 (5 bases). V gave up 0 bases and J gave up 5 bases, with 10 bases separating them. CDR1 is MNHEY, CDR2 SVGAGI, per germline. The CDR3 totals 14 residues. DNA for the CDR3: TGTGCCAGCAGTTACTCGCGGGGGGGGACTGAAGCTTTCTTT. Translated: CASSYSRGGTEAFF.

V gene TRBV28 combines with J gene TRBJ2-3, with a weak D call TRBD2 (6 bases). This CDR3 spans 13 amino acids. V lost 8 bases and J 0 bases, leaving 9 bases between the germline ends. Germline CDR1 MDHEN, CDR2 SYDVKM. Here the CDR3 DNA reads TGTGCCAGCGCCGGGGGTAGCACAGATACGCAGTATTTT. It encodes CASAGGSTDTQYF.

The chain recombines TRBV18 with TRBJ2-4, with D perhaps matching TRBD2 (6 bases). Germline V gene sequence: CDR1 KGHSH, CDR2 LQKENI. Deletions cut 3 bases from V and 7 bases from J, with 10 bases between. The CDR3 loop spans 13 amino acids. CDR3 loop: CASSPSGENIQYF. CDR3 in DNA: TGTGCCAGCTCACCTTCGGGGGAGAACATTCAGTACTTC.

This clone was detected a few times. V is TRBV28 and J is TRBJ2-7; 9 bases match TRBD1. Germline assignment: CDR1 MDHEN and CDR2 SYDVKM. This CDR3 contains 16 residues. With 5 bases clipped from V and 2 bases from J, the junction kept 10 bases outside the gene matches. Here the CDR3 reads CASSVITGGKAYEQYF. CDR3 DNA: TGTGCCAGCAGTGTAATAACAGGGGGCAAAGCCTACGAGCAGTACTTC.

This clone was found a few times. The chain carries TRBV29-1 and TRBJ1-2, with D hard to call. This CDR3 spans 11 amino acids. Germline lookup yields CDR1 SQVTM and CDR2 ANQGSEA. V lost 3 bases and J lost 8, with 10 bases in between. CDR3 sequence: CSVEGRRGYTF. The CDR3 bases are TGCAGCGTTGAGGGCAGAAGAGGCTACACCTTC.

The genes are TRBV30 and TRBJ2-2, with a possible D match to TRBD1 (5 bases). The germline V gene encodes CDR1 GTSNPN and CDR2 SVGIG (reference sequence). The V gene lost 3 bases and the J gene lost 4 bases, with 9 bases spanning the gap. The CDR3 is 13 amino acids. This CDR3 reads CAWSQGGTGELFF. CDR3 sequence (DNA): TGTGCCTGGAGCCAGGGTGGCACCGGGGAGCTGTTTTTT.

The V call is TRBV7-8, the J call TRBJ2-5; D is perhaps TRBD2 (7 bases). The V end lost 3 bases, the J end lost 3 bases, and 23 bases lay between the germline ends. The V gene's germline CDR1 is SGHVS and CDR2 FQNEAQ. The CDR3 has 18 residues. The CDR3 is CASSLVLLGGAVKETQYF. DNA for the CDR3: TGTGCCAGCAGCTTGGTGCTATTGGGGGGGGCGGTTAAAGAGACCCAGTACTTC. The full variable domain, its missing parts supplied by reference TRBV7-8 and TRBJ2-5, is GAGVSQSPRYKVAKRGQDVALRCDPISGHVSLFWYQQALGQGPEFLTYFQNEAQLDKSGLPSDRFFAERPEGSVSTLKIQRTQQEDSAVYLCASSLVLLGGAVKETQYFGPGTRLLVL.

The genes are TRBV28 and TRBJ2-7; D unclear. From germline, CDR1 is MDHEN and CDR2 SYDVKM. The CDR3 spans 15 residues. Trimming shortened V by 5 bases and J by 4 bases, and 18 bases separated the two germline ends. Here the CDR3 reads CASSPSANTWYEQYF. The CDR3 region has the DNA TGTGCCAGCAGTCCAAGCGCAAACACTTGGTACGAGCAGTACTTC.

This chain uses TRBV4-2 with TRBJ2-5; 10 bases agree with TRBD2. Germline V gene data show CDR1 as LGHNA and CDR2 as YNFKEQ. This CDR3 comprises 14 residues. The J segment lost 7 bases and the V segment lost 1 base, leaving 3 bases of the junction unmatched. The CDR3 sequence is CASSQAQREGTQYF. The CDR3 region has the DNA TGTGCCAGCAGCCAAGCACAGCGGGAGGGGACCCAGTACTTC.

This clone was recorded only once. This chain joins TRBV5-1 and TRBJ1-1; no clear D gene. V was clipped by 5 bases and J by 1 base, with 12 bases between them. The CDR3 sequence is 14 residues long. CDR1 and CDR2 from the germline V gene are SGHRS and YFSETQ. CDR3 bases: TGCGCCAGCAGTACGGTTCCTGCGAACACTGAAGCTTTCTTT. It translates to CASSTVPANTEAFF. The full variable domain, its missing parts supplied by reference TRBV5-1 and TRBJ1-1, is KAGVTQTPRYLIKTRGQQVTLSCSPISGHRSVSWYQQTPGQGLQFLFEYFSETQRNKGNFPGRFSGRQFSNSRSEMNVSTLELGDSALYLCASSTVPANTEAFFGQGTRLTVV.

J is TRBJ1-5 and V is TRBV28, with D possibly TRBD1 on 5 matching bases. Germline V gene lookup returns CDR1 MDHEN and CDR2 SYDVKM. This CDR3 comprises 13 residues. Trimming stripped 8 bases from V and 5 bases from J, with 13 bases between. CDR3 loop: CASGRLGDQPQHF. The CDR3 nucleotides read TGTGCCAGCGGTAGGTTAGGGGATCAGCCCCAGCATTTT. Complete variable domain (other parts from reference TRBV28 and TRBJ1-5): DVKVTQSSRYLVKRTGEKVFLECVQDMDHENMFWYRQDPGLGLRLIYFSYDVKMKEKGDIPEGYSVSREKKERFSLILESASTNQTSMYLCASGRLGDQPQHFGDGTRLSIL.

The rearrangement links TRBV5-4 to TRBJ1-1; D not certain. V lost 4 bases, J lost 4 bases, and 17 bases lay in between. The V gene's germline CDR1 is SGHNT and CDR2 YYREEE (reference sequence). This CDR3 is built from 15 residues. The CDR3 sequence: CASSPVNGFGTEAFF. DNA for the CDR3: TGTGCCAGCAGCCCGGTCAATGGTTTTGGCACTGAAGCTTTCTTT.

The chain joins TRBV11-3 to TRBJ2-3, with TRBD2 matching 7 bases. Germline V gene data show CDR1 as SGHNT and CDR2 as YENEEA. CDR3 length: 15 residues. The trim removed 3 bases at V and 4 bases at J, leaving 7 bases unmatched. This CDR3 is CASSFSRGLADTQYF. In DNA form, the CDR3 reads TGTGCCAGCAGCTTCTCTAGAGGACTAGCAGATACGCAGTATTTT.

The chain has TRBV5-4 and TRBJ2-3; tentative D call: TRBD1 (5 bases). Trimming took 4 bases from V and 6 from J, leaving 15 bases between them. There are 14 residues in the CDR3. CDR1 and CDR2 from the germline V gene are SGHNT and YYREEE (reference sequence). CDR3 sequence reads: CASSLTEAGDTQYF. The CDR3 DNA is TGTGCCAGCAGCCTGACAGAAGCAGGGGATACGCAGTATTTT. The complete variable domain, with remaining parts taken from reference TRBV5-4 and TRBJ2-3, reads ETGVTQSPTHLIKTRGQQVTLRCSSQSGHNTVSWYQQALGQGPQFIFQYYREEENGRGNFPPRFSGLQFPNYSSELNVNALELDDSALYLCASSLTEAGDTQYFGPGTRLTVL.

The chain employs TRBV23-1 and TRBJ1-5, with TRBD1 identical over 11 bases. TRBV23-1 is labeled an ORF, and its function is uncertain. V trimming: 0 bases; J trimming: 6 bases; junction bases outside the gene matches: 4. There are 16 residues in the CDR3. The CDR3 region has the DNA TGCGCCAGCAGTCAATCCGGGACAGGGGGAGGTCAGCCCCAGCATTTT. It codes for CASSQSGTGGGQPQHF.

This chain joins TRBV7-2 and TRBJ2-7; tentatively, D is TRBD1 (5 bases). V was pared by 4 bases and J by 3 bases, with 13 bases between. The CDR3 covers 14 residues. The germline CDR1 and CDR2 sequences are SGHTA and FQGNSA. CDR3 region: CASSWGPTDYEQYF. The CDR3 coding sequence is TGTGCCAGCAGCTGGGGCCCGACAGACTACGAGCAGTACTTC.

The chain employs TRBV27 and TRBJ2-1; 8 nucleotides match TRBD1. CDR1 and CDR2 (germline): MNHEY, SMNVEV (reference sequence). The CDR3 runs to 15 residues. Unmatched junction bases numbered 10, after V lost 6 bases and J lost 6 bases. CDR3 sequence: CASSFDRGSINEQFF. The CDR3 nucleotides are TGTGCCAGCAGCTTTGACAGGGGAAGCATCAATGAGCAGTTCTTC.

The chain couples TRBV15 to TRBJ1-5, with 10 nucleotides matching TRBD1. CDR3 length: 16 residues. V shed 1 base and J 2 bases; nucleotides not matched to a gene: 2. The germline V gene encodes CDR1 LNHNV and CDR2 YYDKDF (reference sequence). In DNA, the CDR3 is TGTGCCACCAGCAGAGGCGGGACAGGGGGCAATCAGCCCCAGCATTTT. Encoded protein: CATSRGGTGGNQPQHF. The full variable domain, in which reference TRBV15 and TRBJ1-5 provide the parts outside the CDR3, is DAMVIQNPRYQVTQFGKPVTLSCSQTLNHNVMYWYQQKSSQAPKLLFHYYDKDFNNEADTPDNFQSRRPNTSFCFLDIRSPGLGDTAMYLCATSRGGTGGNQPQHFGDGTRLSIL.

The chain uses TRBV5-6 and TRBJ2-7; 9 nucleotides match TRBD2. This CDR3 has 15 amino acids. The V gene end was trimmed by 4 bases and the J gene end by 6 bases; junction bases not matched to a gene: 11. The germline V gene encodes CDR1 SGHDT and CDR2 YYEEEE. The CDR3 region has the DNA TGTGCCAGCAGCGGCCGGGGGCGGGAGGGCGGCGAGCAGTACTTC. It is translated as CASSGRGREGGEQYF.

The chain combines TRBV5-4 with TRBJ2-1; TRBD2 matches 8 bases. The J segment lost 1 base and the V segment lost 7 bases, leaving 7 bases of the junction unmatched. CDR1 is SGHNT, CDR2 YYREEE, per germline (reference sequence). This CDR3 has 15 amino acids. CDR3 bases: TGTGCCAGCCAACCAAGCGGGGGTTCCTACAATGAGCAGTTCTTC. The encoded protein is CASQPSGGSYNEQFF.

CDR3 in DNA: TGTGCCAGCACGACAGGGGGCGGCTATGGCTACACCTTC. Translation: CASTTGGGYGYTF. J is TRBJ1-2 and V is TRBV14, with 10 bases identical to TRBD1. This CDR3 spans 13 amino acids. V dropped 7 bases and J dropped 4; count of bases not matched to a gene: 3. Germline V gives CDR1 SGHDN, CDR2 FVKESK.